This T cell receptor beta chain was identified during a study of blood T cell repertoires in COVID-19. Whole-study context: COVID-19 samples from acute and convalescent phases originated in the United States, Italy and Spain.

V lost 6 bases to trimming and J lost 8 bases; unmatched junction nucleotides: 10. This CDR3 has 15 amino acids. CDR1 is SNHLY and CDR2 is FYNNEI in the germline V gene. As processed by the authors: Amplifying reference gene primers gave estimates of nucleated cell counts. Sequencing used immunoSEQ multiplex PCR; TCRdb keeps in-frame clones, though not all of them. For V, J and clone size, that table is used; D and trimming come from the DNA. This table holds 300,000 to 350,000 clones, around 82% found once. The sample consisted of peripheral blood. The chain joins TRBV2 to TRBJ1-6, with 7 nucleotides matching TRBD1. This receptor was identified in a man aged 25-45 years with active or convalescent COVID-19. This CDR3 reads CASRAPGGRYSPLHF. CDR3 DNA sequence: TGTGCCAGCAGGGCCCCAGGGGGGCGATATTCACCCCTCCACTTT.